These 9 T cell receptor beta chains were sequenced from one sample in a study of blood T cells in healthy people across ages. Next came a second PCR, run for about 7 to 12 cycles, which used a sample-barcoded 5' primer along with a J-beta primer mix. One entry per CDR3 protein results from TCRdb running MiXCR on the 5' RACE reads. The table lists approximately 1,100,000 distinct CDR3 sequences, less than 50% of them singletons. Material for sequencing was blood. These TCRs come from a woman in her sixties in good health.

This clonotype was detected many times. The gene calls are TRBV28 and TRBJ2-3, with D uncertain. Between the trimmed V and J ends, which lost 5 bases and 8 bases, there was a span of 11 bases. Germline values: CDR1 MDHEN, CDR2 SYDVKM. The CDR3 sequence is 12 residues long. The CDR3 spells CASSPLVGTQYF. CDR3 nucleotides: TGTGCCAGCAGTCCCCTCGTTGGTACGCAGTATTTT.

The J gene is TRBJ2-3, the V gene TRBV20-1; 14 bases match TRBD2. CDR1 and CDR2 from the germline V gene are DFQATT and SNEGSKA (reference sequence). There are 17 residues in the CDR3. The V gene end was trimmed by 0 bases and the J gene end by 0 bases; junction bases not matched to a gene: 2. The CDR3 nucleotides read TGCAGTGCTAGAGATGGGACTAGCGGGAGAAGCACAGATACGCAGTATTTT. Translation gives CSARDGTSGRSTDTQYF.

The chain uses TRBV12-3 or TRBV12-4 and TRBJ2-5, with TRBD1 identical over 10 bases. The CDR3 runs 14 residues. Germline trimming cut 7 bases from V and 5 bases from J; bases unmatched to any gene: 7. CDR3 in DNA: TGTGCCAGCACCCCGACAGGGGGCTATGAGACCCAGTACTTC. It specifies CASTPTGGYETQYF.

This clonotype appeared a few times. The V and J genes are TRBV7-8 and TRBJ2-6; D gene unclear. Trimming took off 1 base at V and 0 bases at J, with 7 bases between the two ends. Germline V CDR1 and CDR2: SGHVS, FQNEAQ. CDR3 size: 16 residues. The CDR3 DNA sequence: TGTGCCAGCAGCTTAGGGAGTATCTCTGGGGCCAACGTCCTGACTTTC. This encodes CASSLGSISGANVLTF.

The sample holds many counts of this clonotype. V gene TRBV20-1 combines with J gene TRBJ2-6; D is ambiguous. V dropped 5 bases and J dropped 8 bases, with 7 bases sitting between them. The CDR3 runs to 11 residues. The germline V gene encodes CDR1 DFQATT and CDR2 SNEGSKA (reference sequence). Here the CDR3 DNA reads TGCAGTGCTGGGTACACCAACGTCCTGACTTTC. Translated, it gives CSAGYTNVLTF.

This chain uses TRBV5-4 with TRBJ2-3; 13 bases agree with TRBD2. The V gene end was trimmed by 6 bases and the J gene end by 6 bases; junction bases not matched to a gene: 10. CDR3 size: 16 residues. CDR1 and CDR2 from the germline V gene are SGHNT and YYREEE (reference sequence). CDR3 residues: CASTQGLAGVGDTQYF. DNA for the CDR3: TGTGCCAGCACCCAAGGACTAGCGGGAGTAGGCGATACGCAGTATTTT.

In DNA form, the CDR3 reads TGTGCCAGCAGCCCGTTAGTGGCTAGCGGGAGCAATGAGCAGTTCTTC. The encoded protein is CASSPLVASGSNEQFF. The V call is TRBV6-6, the J call TRBJ2-1; 10 positions match TRBD2. The CDR3 extends over 16 amino acids. The V gene's germline CDR1 is MNHNY and CDR2 SVGAGI (reference sequence). V lost 6 bases to trimming and J lost 6 bases; unmatched junction nucleotides: 11.

This clonotype has just a few counts. V gene TRBV4-1 combines with J gene TRBJ2-1, with 9 bases identical to TRBD2. CDR3 size: 16 residues. Trimming took 1 base from V and 5 from J; bases not matched to a gene: 6. Per germline, CDR1 MGHRA and CDR2 YSYEKL. In DNA, the CDR3 is TGCGCCAGCAGCCAAGGCCGGACTAGCGTCCACAATGAGCAGTTCTTC. Translation gives CASSQGRTSVHNEQFF.

For this clonotype: A much more abundant neighbour one base away suggests this may be a read error. The chain joins TRBV6-5 to TRBJ2-7; D is possibly TRBD1 (5 bases). Germline V CDR1 and CDR2: MNHEY, SVGAGI. This CDR3 is 14 amino acids long. V lost 2 bases, J lost 7 bases, and 15 bases lay in between. CDR3 nucleotide sequence: TGTGCCAGCAGTTACGCCCCAGGGCGCAATGAGCAGTACTTC. This translates into CASSYAPGRNEQYF.